The clone carrying this T cell receptor beta chain was counted a single time. Next came a second PCR, run for about 7 to 11 cycles, which used a sample-barcoded 5' primer along with a J-beta primer mix. One entry per CDR3 protein, called by TCRdb with MiXCR from the 5' RACE reads. The profile covers hundreds of thousands of distinct CDR3 sequences, with approximately 50% appearing a single time and over 30% taken by the ten largest. The germline gives CDR1 MNHEY, CDR2 SVGAGI. The junction had 13 bases not matched to a gene; V was cut back by 6 bases and J by 11 bases. CDR3 length equals 15 residues. Every donor contributed around 10 milliliters of peripheral blood by blood draw. These data come from a study of blood T cells in healthy people across ages.

This clonotype was sampled from a man in his sixties in good health. This chain uses TRBV6-5 with TRBJ2-5; 12 bases agree with TRBD2. Sequencing input: blood. CDR3 nucleotide sequence: TGTGCCAGCAGACCGACTAGCGGGGGCCTGGGTGAGCAGTACTTC. Its protein product is CASRPTSGGLGEQYF.